This T cell receptor (beta chain) stems from a study of T cell changes during pregnancy in multiple sclerosis. Concerning this clone itself: The junction departs from germline at one end; a sequencing error may be responsible.

This CDR3 spans 15 amino acids. The germline CDR1 and CDR2 sequences are SGHAT and FQNNGV. Libraries were prepared by immunoSEQ multiplex PCR; TCRdb keeps only in-frame clonotypes and omits some of them. The top ten hold more than 0.75% of the sample, which has tens of thousands of clones, approximately 95% seen once. The source was peripheral blood, collected in the second trimester of pregnancy. This TCR came from a female donor in good health, enrolled as a control in a pregnancy study. This chain uses TRBV11-2 with TRBJ2-7; D is possibly TRBD1 (7 bases). CDR3 nucleotide sequence: TGTGCCAGCAGCTCACTGACAGGGCGGGACTTGGTGAGGCACTTC. Its translation: CASSSLTGRDLVRHF.